This passage covers 8 T cell receptor beta chains from one sample sequenced in a study of T cell responses to AZD1222 COVID-19 vaccine. The table came from immunoSEQ multiplex PCR; TCRdb's copy has only in-frame clones and leaves some out. The profile shows roughly 180,000 clones, around 92% of them singletons. The material sequenced was peripheral blood, taken 28 days after the second AZD1222 dose. Every receptor here comes from an adult who received the AZD1222 COVID-19 vaccine.

The CDR3 reads CASSFDHRGEITEAFF. CDR3 in DNA: TGTGCCAGCAGCTTCGATCACAGGGGGGAAATCACTGAAGCTTTCTTT. The V and J genes are TRBV7-9 and TRBJ1-1; 8 bases agree with TRBD1. The V and J ends lost 3 bases and 4 bases, in that order; junction bases with no gene match: 10. The CDR3 is made up of 16 amino acids. In germline, CDR1 is SEHNR, CDR2 FQNEAQ (reference sequence).

This clone was detected only once. This chain links TRBV5-1 with TRBJ2-2; D is perhaps TRBD1 (6 bases). Trimming removed 5 bases from V and 4 bases from J, with 21 bases in between. Germline CDR1 SGHRS, CDR2 YFSETQ. CDR3 length: 17 residues. CDR3 sequence reads: CASSYGFPGALTGELFF. CDR3 sequence (DNA): TGCGCCAGCAGTTACGGTTTCCCAGGGGCCCTCACCGGGGAGCTGTTTTTT.

J is TRBJ1-4 and V is TRBV7-9; D possibly corresponds to TRBD1 (5 bases). The CDR3 spans 15 residues. Between the trimmed V and J ends, which lost 5 bases and 4 bases, there was a span of 14 bases. Germline CDR1 reads SEHNR; CDR2 reads FQNEAQ (reference sequence). The CDR3 sequence: CASSPDSPLNEKLFF. CDR3 coding DNA: TGTGCCAGCAGCCCCGACAGTCCGCTTAATGAAAAACTGTTTTTT.

The V gene is TRBV19, the J gene TRBJ1-2; no clear D. V dropped 3 bases and J dropped 4 bases, with 12 bases sitting between them. The CDR3 spans 14 residues. Germline CDR1 and CDR2: LNHDA and SQIVND (reference sequence). CDR3 region: CASSIRSEIYGYTF. The CDR3, as DNA: TGTGCCAGTAGTATCCGATCGGAGATCTATGGCTACACCTTC.

This clone was found once. The chain employs TRBV28 and TRBJ1-2; D unclear. Germline values: CDR1 MDHEN, CDR2 SYDVKM. The CDR3 contains 11 residues. V was pared by 3 bases and J by 10 bases, with 9 bases between. The chain's CDR3 is CASSFKGDYTF. For the CDR3, the DNA is TGTGCCAGCAGTTTCAAGGGTGACTACACCTTC.

The rearrangement uses TRBV28 and TRBJ1-3; D uncertain. The CDR3 sequence is 14 residues long. Deletions cut 3 bases from V and 3 bases from J, with 9 bases between. Germline CDR1 and CDR2: MDHEN and SYDVKM. The DNA of the CDR3 is TGTGCCAGCAGTTTCGCAGGTATTGGAAACACCATATATTTT. It encodes CASSFAGIGNTIYF.

As to this clone: The DNA is left out, because the CDR3 cannot be placed on it with certainty; the CDR3 is given as TCRdb lists it. The chain is built from TRBV6-2 or TRBV6-3 and TRBJ2-7; the table's D call, TRBD1, was not checked against the DNA. The length of the CDR3 is 13 amino acids, counting both ends. Looked up from germline, CDR1 is MNHEY and CDR2 is SVGEGT. The CDR3 reads CASSTSDRDEQYF.

The count of this clone is one. The CDR3 is CASSQGLAGTDTQYF. The CDR3 DNA reads TGTGCCAGCAGCCAAGGACTAGCCGGCACAGATACGCAGTATTTT. This chain uses TRBV4-2 with TRBJ2-3; 7 bases fit TRBD2. In germline, CDR1 is LGHNA, CDR2 YNFKEQ. The CDR3 has 15 amino acids. Trimming took 1 base from V and 1 from J; bases not matched to a gene: 2.